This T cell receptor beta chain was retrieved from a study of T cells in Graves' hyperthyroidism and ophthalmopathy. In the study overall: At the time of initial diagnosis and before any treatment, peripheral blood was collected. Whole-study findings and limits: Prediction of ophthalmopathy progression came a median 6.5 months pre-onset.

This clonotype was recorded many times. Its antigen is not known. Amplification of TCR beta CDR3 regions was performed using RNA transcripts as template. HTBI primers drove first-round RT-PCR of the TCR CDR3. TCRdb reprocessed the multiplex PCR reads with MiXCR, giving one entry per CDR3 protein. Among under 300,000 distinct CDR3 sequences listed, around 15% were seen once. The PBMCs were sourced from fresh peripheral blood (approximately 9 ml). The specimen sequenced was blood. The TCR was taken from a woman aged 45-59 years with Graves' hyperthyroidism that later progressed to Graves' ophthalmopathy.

In nucleotides, the CDR3 is TGCAGTGCCAACAGGGGGCAGAGCAATCAGCCCCAGCATTTT. Residues: CSANRGQSNQPQHF. The V gene is TRBV20-1, the J gene TRBJ1-5, with 9 bases aligning to TRBD1. The CDR3 consists of 14 residues. Trimming took 6 bases from V and 1 from J; bases not matched to a gene: 4. The germline V gene has CDR1 DFQATT and CDR2 SNEGSKA (reference sequence).